This record looks at one T cell receptor (beta chain) sequence and its context. There is no known antigen for this receptor. No much larger clonotype is one base removed from it; base qualities were not supplied. TCR beta CDR3 regions were amplified from RNA transcripts. The TCR CDR3 was subjected to a first round of RT-PCR using the HTBI primer set and the Qiagen OneStep RT-PCR kit. Libraries were constructed in a second round of multiplex PCR, after which size selection and purification were carried out. Libraries were sequenced paired-end with 100 bp reads on an Illumina HiSeq2000. For the original study's pipeline: SOAPnuke was used to process the raw data, removing reads that contained adapters or uncalled bases, had a mean Phred below 15, or lacked an exact match to the constant primer or identifier. High-quality paired reads were merged using COPE v1.2.5, and each unique nucleotide sequence was defined as a clonotype. MiTCR v1.1 was used to align clonotypes to the IMGT TRBV, TRBD and TRBJ reference segments. Only V-J combinations with frequency above 0.0001, covering approximately 99% of repertoires, were analysed. The TCS score was defined as the ratio of F50 (clonal expansion) to E x V (chaos), calculated using BLOSUM62-based TCRdist between CDR3 peptides within each V-J. Welch's t-statistics and random forest reduced 500 to 550 V-J features to 10 to 15, which were used in a naive Bayes classifier (R e1071). The similarity between thyroid and blood repertoires was quantified using the Morisita-Horn index. The raw public data were reprocessed by TCRdb itself: fastp quality trimming at Q25, MiXCR clonotype calling, in-frame beta chains only. Rows with one shared CDR3 protein collapse into an entry with the most common genes and DNA. The V and J calls here are based on TCRdb, not the publication. This sample gives 610,000 or so distinct CDR3 sequences in total; around 46% of them show up just once. The ten largest clonotypes hold around 8% of the sample.

A patient counted as having stable Graves' hyperthyroidism if no progression to ophthalmopathy occurred over 18 months of follow-up. Hyperthyroidism patients were aged 18 to 65 years and newly diagnosed, with disease duration of less than 2 months. The study excluded patients with uncontrolled infections, other autoimmune diseases, pregnancy or lactation. Diagnoses were established on the basis of clinical symptoms, serum thyroxine and TRAb, thyroid ultrasound, and orbital computed tomography. Total RNA was extracted with Trizol reagent, and quality was checked on an Agilent 2100 Bioanalyzer. These data originate in a study of T cells in Graves' hyperthyroidism and ophthalmopathy (dated by TCRdb to between 2018 and 2020). About the study as a whole: A discovery cohort of about a hundred patients, 43 with Graves' ophthalmopathy and about 58 with stable Graves' hyperthyroidism, was used to find distinguishing TCR V-J signatures. Prospective prediction of ophthalmopathy was tested in an independent validation cohort consisting of fewer than 20 hyperthyroidism patients and 17 patients who later progressed to ophthalmopathy. For training and testing, the 100 patients in the discovery cohort were randomly divided in a 7:3 ratio. In addition, the study compared T-cell repertoires in thyroid tissue and in blood from six Graves' hyperthyroidism patients. Following sampling, methimazole starting at 30 mg daily was given to hyperthyroidism patients, and high-dose intravenous methylprednisolone was given to ophthalmopathy patients. According to the paper, TCR Vbeta CDR3 sequencing was carried out on some 130 peripheral blood samples, which came from about 45 ophthalmopathy, around 75 hyperthyroidism and approximately 17 progressor patients. The full study reports these points: Most expanded thyroid clonotypes (frequency above 0.001) were also detected in blood, suggesting blood repertoires may reflect thyroid immune responses. During validation, the model predicted progression to ophthalmopathy a median of around 6 months ahead of onset, with around 65% sensitivity and about 75% specificity. Sample size was not statistically predetermined, and blinding of investigators to group allocation was not performed. A 13 V-J signature model separated ophthalmopathy from stable hyperthyroidism, with approximately 86% sensitivity and 81.08% specificity in cross-validation and 80%/75% in testing.

CDR1 LNHNV and CDR2 YYDKDF are derived from the germline V gene (reference sequence). Counted from cysteine to phenylalanine, this CDR3 has 15 amino acids. Just CDR3 DNA is preserved here, 45 bases in frame from base 1. V ends up 3 bases short and J 7 bases short, with an unmatched junction base count of 10. The rearrangement joined TRBV15 to TRBJ1-1; 8 middle bases align to TRBD1. The clonotype comes from a woman aged 18-29 years with Graves' hyperthyroidism. Material for sequencing was peripheral blood or thyroid tissue (not recorded which). The nucleotide sequence reads as follows: TGTGCCACCAGCAGTTCGGGGACAGGAAATAATGAAGCTTTCTTT. Translated, this is CATSSSGTGNNEAFF.